This T cell receptor beta chain was documented in a study of T-cell reconstitution after alpha-beta-depleted transplantation in children. The junction had 9 bases not matched to a gene; V was cut back by 5 bases and J by 4 bases. CDR3 length: 16 amino acids. The TCRbeta library incorporated unique molecular identifiers. TCRdb passed the PCR reads through MiXCR, listing each CDR3 protein once. The table includes 500,000 or so distinct CDR3 sequences, approximately 32% detected once. The chain combines TRBV12-3 or TRBV12-4 with TRBJ2-2, with 8 bases matching TRBD2. The receptor was isolated from a human donor who donated a stem cell graft to a child with aplastic anemia. The sequences come from PBMCs from the stem cell graft donor, collected from the stem cell graft. As DNA, the CDR3 is TGTGCCAGCAGTACCACAGCGGGAGTAGGCACCGGGGAGCTGTTTTTT. It specifies CASSTTAGVGTGELFF.